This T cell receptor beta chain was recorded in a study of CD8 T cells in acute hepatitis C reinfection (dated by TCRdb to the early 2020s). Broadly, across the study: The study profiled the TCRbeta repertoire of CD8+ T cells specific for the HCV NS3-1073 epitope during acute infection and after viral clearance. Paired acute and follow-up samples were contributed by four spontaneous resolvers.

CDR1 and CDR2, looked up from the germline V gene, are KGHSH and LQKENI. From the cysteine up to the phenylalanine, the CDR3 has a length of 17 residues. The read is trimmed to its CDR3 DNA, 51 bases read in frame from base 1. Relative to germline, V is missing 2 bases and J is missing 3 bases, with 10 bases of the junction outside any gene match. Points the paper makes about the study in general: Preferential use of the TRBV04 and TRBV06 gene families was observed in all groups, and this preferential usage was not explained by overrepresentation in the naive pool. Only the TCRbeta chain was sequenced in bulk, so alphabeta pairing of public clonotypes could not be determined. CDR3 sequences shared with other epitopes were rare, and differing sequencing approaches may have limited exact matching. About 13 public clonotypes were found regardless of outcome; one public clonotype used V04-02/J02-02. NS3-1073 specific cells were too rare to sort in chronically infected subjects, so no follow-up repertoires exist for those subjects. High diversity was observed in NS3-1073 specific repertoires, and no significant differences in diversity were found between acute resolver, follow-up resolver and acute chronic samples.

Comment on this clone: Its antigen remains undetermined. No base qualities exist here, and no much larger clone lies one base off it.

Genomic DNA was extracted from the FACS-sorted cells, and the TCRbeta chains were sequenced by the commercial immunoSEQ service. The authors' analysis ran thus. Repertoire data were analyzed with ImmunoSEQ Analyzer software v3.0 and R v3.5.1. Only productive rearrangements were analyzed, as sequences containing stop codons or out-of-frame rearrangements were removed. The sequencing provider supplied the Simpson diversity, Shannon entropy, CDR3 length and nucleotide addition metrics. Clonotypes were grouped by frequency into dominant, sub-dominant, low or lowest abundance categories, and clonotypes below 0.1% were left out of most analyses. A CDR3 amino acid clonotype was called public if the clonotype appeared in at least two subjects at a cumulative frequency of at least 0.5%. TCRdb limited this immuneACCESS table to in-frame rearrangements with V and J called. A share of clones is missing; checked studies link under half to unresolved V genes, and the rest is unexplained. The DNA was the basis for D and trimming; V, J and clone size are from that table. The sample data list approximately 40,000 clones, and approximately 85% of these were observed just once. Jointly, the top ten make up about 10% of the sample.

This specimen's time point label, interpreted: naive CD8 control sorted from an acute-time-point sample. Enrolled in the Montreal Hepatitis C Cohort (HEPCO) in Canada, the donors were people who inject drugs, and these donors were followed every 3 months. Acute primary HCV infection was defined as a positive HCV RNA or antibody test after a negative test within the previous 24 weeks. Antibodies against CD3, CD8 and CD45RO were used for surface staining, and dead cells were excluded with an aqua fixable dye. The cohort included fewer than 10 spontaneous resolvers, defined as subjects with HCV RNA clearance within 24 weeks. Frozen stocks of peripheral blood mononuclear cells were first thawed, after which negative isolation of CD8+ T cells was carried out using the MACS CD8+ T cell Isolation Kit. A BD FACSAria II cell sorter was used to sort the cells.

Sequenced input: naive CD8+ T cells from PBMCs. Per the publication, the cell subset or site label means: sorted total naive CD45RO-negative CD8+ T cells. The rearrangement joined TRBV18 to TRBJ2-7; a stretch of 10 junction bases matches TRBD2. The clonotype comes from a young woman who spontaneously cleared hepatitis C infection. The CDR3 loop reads CASSPGAPSGSFYEQYF. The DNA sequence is TGTGCCAGCTCACCAGGCGCTCCTAGCGGGAGTTTCTACGAGCAGTACTTC.